This T cell receptor beta chain stems from a study of response to subunit inactivated influenza vaccine. The CDR3 is 17 amino acids. Trimming shortened V by 3 bases and J by 4 bases, and 19 bases separated the two germline ends. Germline V gene data show CDR1 as KGHSH and CDR2 as LQKENI. TCRdb reprocessed the RT-PCR reads via MiXCR and lists one record per CDR3 protein. The sample lists under 750,000 distinct CDR3 sequences, roughly 12% seen once, with roughly 10% in the top ten. This chain uses TRBV18 with TRBJ2-1; TRBD1 might be the D (8 bases). The receptor comes from a man aged 50 or older who received an inactivated influenza vaccine. Specimen: PBMCs from blood, collected on the day of vaccination. CDR3 nucleotide sequence: TGTGCCAGCTCACCGCGGGTCGGACAGGGAGGGTACAATGAGCAGTTCTTC. This codes for CASSPRVGQGGYNEQFF. Together with reference TRBV18 and TRBJ2-1, the CDR3 gives the full variable domain: NAGVMQNPRHLVRRRGQEARLRCSPMKGHSHVYWYRQLPEEGLKFMVYLQKENIIDESGMPKERFSAEFPKEGPSILRIQQVVRGDSAAYFCASSPRVGQGGYNEQFFGPGTRLTVL.